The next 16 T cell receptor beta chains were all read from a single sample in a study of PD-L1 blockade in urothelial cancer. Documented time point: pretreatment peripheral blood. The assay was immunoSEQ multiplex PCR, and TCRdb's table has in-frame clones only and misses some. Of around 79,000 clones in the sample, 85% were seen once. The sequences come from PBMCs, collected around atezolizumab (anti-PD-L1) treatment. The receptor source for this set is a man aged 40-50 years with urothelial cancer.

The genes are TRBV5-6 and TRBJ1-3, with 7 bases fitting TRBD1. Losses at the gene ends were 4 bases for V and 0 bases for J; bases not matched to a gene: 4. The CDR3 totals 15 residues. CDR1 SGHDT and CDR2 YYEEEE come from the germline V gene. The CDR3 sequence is CASSPDRVSGNTIYF. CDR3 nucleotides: TGTGCCAGCAGCCCTGACAGGGTCTCTGGAAACACCATATATTTT. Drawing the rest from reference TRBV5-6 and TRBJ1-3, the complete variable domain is DAGVTQSPTHLIKTRGQQVTLRCSPKSGHDTVSWYQQALGQGPQFIFQYYEEEERQRGNFPDRFSGHQFPNYSSELNVNALLLGDSALYLCASSPDRVSGNTIYFGEGSWLTVV.

The CDR3 is CASSGTVNEKLFF. The DNA of the CDR3 is TGTGCCAGTTCCGGGACAGTTAATGAAAAACTGTTTTTT. The chain combines TRBV19 with TRBJ1-4; 7 bases line up with TRBD1. V dropped 8 bases and J dropped 4; count of bases not matched to a gene: 4. Germline V gene data show CDR1 as LNHDA and CDR2 as SQIVND (reference sequence). This CDR3 has 13 residues.

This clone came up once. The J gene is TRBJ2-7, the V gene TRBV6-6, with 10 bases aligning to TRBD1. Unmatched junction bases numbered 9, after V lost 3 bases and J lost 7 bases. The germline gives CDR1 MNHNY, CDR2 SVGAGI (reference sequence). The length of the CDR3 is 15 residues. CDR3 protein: CASSYGDRGPGEQYF. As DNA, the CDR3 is TGTGCCAGCAGTTATGGTGACAGGGGGCCTGGGGAGCAGTACTTC.

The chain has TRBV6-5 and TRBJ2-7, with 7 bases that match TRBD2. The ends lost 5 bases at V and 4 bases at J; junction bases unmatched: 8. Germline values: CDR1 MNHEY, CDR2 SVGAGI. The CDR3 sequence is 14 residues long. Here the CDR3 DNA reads TGTGCCAGCAGTCCCAGCGGGAAGGGGTACGAGCAGTACTTC. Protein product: CASSPSGKGYEQYF.

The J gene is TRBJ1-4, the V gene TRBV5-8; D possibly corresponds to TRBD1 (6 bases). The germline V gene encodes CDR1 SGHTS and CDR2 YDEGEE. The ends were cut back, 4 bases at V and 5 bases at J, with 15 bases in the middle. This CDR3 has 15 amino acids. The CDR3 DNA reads TGTGCCAGCAGCCCCGGAGATAGGGGGAATGAAAAACTGTTTTTT. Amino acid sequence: CASSPGDRGNEKLFF.

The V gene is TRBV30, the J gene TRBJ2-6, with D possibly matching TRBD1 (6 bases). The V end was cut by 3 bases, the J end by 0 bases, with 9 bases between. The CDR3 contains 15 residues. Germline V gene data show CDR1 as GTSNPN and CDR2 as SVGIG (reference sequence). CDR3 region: CAWRDRTSGANVLTF. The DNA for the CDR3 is TGTGCCTGGAGGGACAGAACCTCTGGGGCCAACGTCCTGACTTTC. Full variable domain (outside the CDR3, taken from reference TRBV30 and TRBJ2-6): SQTIHQWPATLVQPVGSPLSLECTVEGTSNPNLYWYRQAAGRGLQLLFYSVGIGQISSEVPQNLSASRPQDRQFILSSKKLLLSDSGFYLCAWRDRTSGANVLTFGAGSRLTVL.

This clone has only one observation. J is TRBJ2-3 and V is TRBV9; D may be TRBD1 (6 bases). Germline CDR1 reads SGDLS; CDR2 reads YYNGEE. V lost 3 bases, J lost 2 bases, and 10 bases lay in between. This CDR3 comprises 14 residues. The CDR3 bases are TGTGCCAGCAGCGAACGACAGGACACAGATACGCAGTATTTT. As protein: CASSERQDTDTQYF.

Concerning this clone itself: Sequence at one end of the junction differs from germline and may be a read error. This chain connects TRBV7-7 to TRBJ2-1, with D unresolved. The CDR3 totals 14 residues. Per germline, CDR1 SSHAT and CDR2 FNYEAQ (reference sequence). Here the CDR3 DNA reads TGTGCTAGCAGCTTAGAAGGAGAGTACAATGAGCAGTTCTTC. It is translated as CASSLEGEYNEQFF.

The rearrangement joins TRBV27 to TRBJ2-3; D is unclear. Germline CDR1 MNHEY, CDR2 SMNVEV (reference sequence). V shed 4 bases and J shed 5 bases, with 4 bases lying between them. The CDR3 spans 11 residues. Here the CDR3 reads CASSSRDTQYF. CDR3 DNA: TGTGCCAGCAGTTCCCGAGATACGCAGTATTTT.

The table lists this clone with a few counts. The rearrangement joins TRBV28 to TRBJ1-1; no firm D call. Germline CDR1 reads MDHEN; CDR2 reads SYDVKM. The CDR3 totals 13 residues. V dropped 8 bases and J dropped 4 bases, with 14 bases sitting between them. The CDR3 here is CASGGGEGTEAFF. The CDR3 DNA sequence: TGTGCCAGCGGAGGAGGAGAGGGCACTGAAGCTTTCTTT.

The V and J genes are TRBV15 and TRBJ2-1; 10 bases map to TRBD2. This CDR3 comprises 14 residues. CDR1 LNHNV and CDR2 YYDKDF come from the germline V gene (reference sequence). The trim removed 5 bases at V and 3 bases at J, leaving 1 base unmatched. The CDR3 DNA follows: TGTGCCACCAGCCGGACTAGCGGCTACAATGAGCAGTTCTTC. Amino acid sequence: CATSRTSGYNEQFF.

CDR3 DNA sequence: TGTGCCAGCAGTTACGGAGTGGACAGGGGCAATCAGCCCCAGCATTTT. Translating gives CASSYGVDRGNQPQHF. The chain recombines TRBV6-6 with TRBJ1-5; 8 bases map to TRBD1. The germline V gene encodes CDR1 MNHNY and CDR2 SVGAGI (reference sequence). This CDR3 is built from 16 residues. V dropped 2 bases and J dropped 2; count of bases not matched to a gene: 5.

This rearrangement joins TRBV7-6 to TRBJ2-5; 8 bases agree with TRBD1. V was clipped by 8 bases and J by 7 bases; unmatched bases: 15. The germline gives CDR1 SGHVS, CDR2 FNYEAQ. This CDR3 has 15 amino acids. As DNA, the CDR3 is TGTGCCAGCGCCCCCACAGGGGGTTTTCTGGGGACCCAGTACTTC. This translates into CASAPTGGFLGTQYF.

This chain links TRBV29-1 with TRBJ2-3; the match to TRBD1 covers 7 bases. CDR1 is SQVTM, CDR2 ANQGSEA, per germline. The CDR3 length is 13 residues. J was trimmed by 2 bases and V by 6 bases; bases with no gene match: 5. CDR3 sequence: CSVNRGATDTQYF. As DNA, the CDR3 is TGCAGCGTAAACAGGGGTGCCACAGATACGCAGTATTTT.

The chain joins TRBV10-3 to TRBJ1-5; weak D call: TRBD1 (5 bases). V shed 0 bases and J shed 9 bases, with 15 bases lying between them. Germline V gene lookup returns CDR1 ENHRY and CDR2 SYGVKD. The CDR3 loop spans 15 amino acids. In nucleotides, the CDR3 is TGTGCCATCAGTGAGTCGGGGCAGGGAAGCCGGCCCCAGCATTTT. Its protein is CAISESGQGSRPQHF.

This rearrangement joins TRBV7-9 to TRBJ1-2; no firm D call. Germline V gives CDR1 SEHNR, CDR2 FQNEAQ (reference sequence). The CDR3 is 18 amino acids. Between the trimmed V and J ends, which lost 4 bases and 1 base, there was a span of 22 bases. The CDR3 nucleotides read TGTGCCAGCAGCTCCGATTTCGGCCCTCCCCGGGATAACTATGGCTACACCTTC. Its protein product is CASSSDFGPPRDNYGYTF.